A selection of T cell receptor beta chains follows, all from one sample in a study of blood T cell repertoires in COVID-19. The method was immunoSEQ multiplex PCR; TCRdb's version includes in-frame clones alone and lacks a portion of them. The sample consists of 85,000 to 90,000 clones, about 90% of them appearing once. The specimen sequenced was peripheral blood. These TCRs come from a human donor in a cohort sampled during active COVID-19. Both conserved end residues are part of each CDR3. A D gene is named only where the DNA matches it firmly. For some rows the clone size is stated as once, few or many, or as a class when expanded; others skip it.

>TRBV5-6|TRBD1|TRBJ1-1|NA
CASSGTGRPAEAFF
TGTGCCAGCAGCGGGACAGGGAGGCCCGCTGAAGCTTTCTTT
>TRBV9|TRBD1|TRBJ1-1|NA
CASSDRDRNTEAFF
TGTGCCAGCAGCGACCGGGACAGGAACACTGAAGCTTTCTTT
>TRBV5-5|NA|TRBJ1-4|NA
CASSLTGTSTNEKLFF
TGTGCCAGCAGCTTGACAGGGACGAGCACTAATGAAAAACTGTTTTTT
>TRBV20-1|NA|TRBJ2-7|few
CSASPRGGQYF
TGCAGTGCTAGCCCCAGGGGCGGGCAGTACTTC
>TRBV29-1|NA|TRBJ2-7|NA
CSEPTMYDNEQYF
TGCAGCGAGCCAACGATGTACGACAACGAGCAGTACTTC
>TRBV25-1|NA|TRBJ1-1|NA
CASRTPPAAGKTEAFF
TGTGCCAGCAGGACCCCTCCTGCGGCCGGGAAGACTGAAGCTTTCTTT
>TRBV12-2|NA|TRBJ2-3|NA
CASRLSGRGGYHTDTQYF
TGTGCAAGTCGCCTTAGCGGGAGAGGGGGGTACCACACAGATACGCAGTATTTT
>TRBV3-1/TRBV3-2|TRBD2|TRBJ2-1|NA
CASSQDVTSGRGEQFF
TGTGCCAGCAGCCAAGATGTAACTAGCGGGAGAGGTGAGCAGTTCTTC
>TRBV9|NA|TRBJ1-1|NA
CASSVLGISEAFF
TGTGCCAGCAGCGTGCTCGGGATTTCTGAAGCTTTCTTT
>TRBV9|TRBD2|TRBJ2-3|NA
CASSFYGLAGGTDTQYF
TGTGCCAGCAGCTTCTACGGACTAGCGGGAGGAACAGATACGCAGTATTTT
>TRBV30|NA|TRBJ2-1|NA
CACPGGGQYNEQFF
TGTGCCTGCCCTGGTGGCGGCCAATACAATGAGCAGTTCTTC
>TRBV29-1|NA|TRBJ2-7|NA
CSVGPATGGRRDEQYF
TGCAGCGTTGGCCCTGCCACGGGCGGGCGCCGGGACGAGCAGTACTTC
>TRBV27|NA|TRBJ1-1|NA
CASSSRMNTEAFF
TGTGCCAGCAGTTCGCGGATGAACACTGAAGCTTTCTTT
>TRBV5-4|TRBD2|TRBJ2-1|NA
CASSQRGNEQFF
TGTGCCAGCAGCCAGCGGGGCAATGAGCAGTTCTTC
>TRBV2|TRBD1|TRBJ2-3|NA
CASSKEARGLDTQYF
TGTGCCAGCAGTAAGGAGGCCAGGGGGCTAGATACGCAGTATTTT
>TRBV7-2|TRBD2|TRBJ2-1|NA
CASSFGLAGYNEQFF
TGTGCCAGCAGCTTTGGACTAGCGGGATACAATGAGCAGTTCTTC
>TRBV7-9|TRBD2|TRBJ2-3|NA
CASSSRLAGNTDTQYF
TGTGCCAGCAGCTCCAGACTAGCGGGAAACACAGATACGCAGTATTTT
>TRBV18|NA|TRBJ1-5|NA
CASSPTDNQPQHF
TGTGCCAGCTCACCGACAGATAATCAGCCCCAGCATTTT
>TRBV28|NA|TRBJ2-1|NA
CASSSTIPKQFF
TGTGCCAGCAGTTCCACCATTCCTAAGCAGTTCTTC
>TRBV11-2|TRBD2|TRBJ2-1|once
CASNGGGTYTYNEQFF
TGTGCCAGCAACGGGGGGGGGACTTACACCTACAATGAGCAGTTCTTC
>TRBV7-2|NA|TRBJ2-4|few
CASSPPGGLAKNIQYF
TGTGCCAGCAGCCCCCCGGGCGGACTAGCCAAAAACATTCAGTACTTC
>TRBV27|TRBD1|TRBJ2-6|NA
CASRWTGARGANVLTF
TGTGCCAGCAGATGGACAGGGGCCAGGGGGGCCAACGTCCTGACTTTC
>TRBV5-1|NA|TRBJ2-7|NA
CASSLELATYEQYF
TGCGCCAGCAGCTTGGAACTAGCCACCTACGAGCAGTACTTC
>TRBV6-5|TRBD2|TRBJ2-3|NA
CASSYSPSGRADTQYF
TGTGCCAGCAGCTACTCGCCCAGCGGGAGGGCAGATACGCAGTATTTT
>TRBV19|TRBD1|TRBJ1-2|NA
CATSPPMGTANGYTF
TGTGCTACCAGCCCACCAATGGGGACAGCGAATGGCTACACCTTC
>TRBV7-9|TRBD1|TRBJ1-6|few
CASSPRTGSDNSPLHF
TGTGCCAGCAGCCCTCGGACAGGGTCCGATAATTCACCCCTCCACTTT
>TRBV6-6|TRBD1|TRBJ1-2|NA
CASSSRQGALSGYTF
TGTGCCAGCAGTTCGAGACAGGGAGCCCTAAGTGGCTACACCTTC
>TRBV6-6|NA|TRBJ1-5|NA
CASSYDKRISNQPQHF
TGTGCCAGCAGTTACGACAAGAGAATCAGCAATCAGCCCCAGCATTTT
>TRBV11-2|TRBD2|TRBJ2-6|NA
CASSFASGGTGANVLTF
TGTGCCAGCAGCTTCGCTAGCGGGGGGACTGGGGCCAACGTCCTGACTTTC
>TRBV28|NA|TRBJ2-3|NA
CASIRLVGDTQYF
TGTGCCAGCATCCGGCTAGTTGGAGATACGCAGTATTTT
>TRBV12-5|TRBD2|TRBJ2-3|NA
CASGTSSGRAYTDTQYF
TGTGCTAGTGGAACCTCTAGCGGGAGGGCTTACACAGATACGCAGTATTTT
>TRBV6-5|NA|TRBJ1-5|once
CASRTQTGSQPQHF
TGTGCCAGCAGAACTCAGACAGGTAGTCAGCCCCAGCATTTT
>TRBV19|TRBD1|TRBJ1-1|NA
CASMDRGPYKAEAFF
TGTGCCAGTATGGACAGGGGGCCTTACAAAGCTGAAGCTTTCTTT
>TRBV27|NA|TRBJ2-7|NA
CASSLQGQTYEQYF
TGTGCCAGCAGTTTACAGGGCCAGACCTACGAGCAGTACTTC
>TRBV2|NA|TRBJ1-1|NA
CASRPGQPNTEAFF
TGTGCCAGCAGACCCGGACAGCCTAACACTGAAGCTTTCTTT
>TRBV3-1/TRBV3-2|TRBD1|TRBJ2-7|once
CASSQMGQGPYEQYF
TGTGCCAGCAGCCAAATGGGACAGGGGCCTTACGAGCAGTACTTC
>TRBV3-1/TRBV3-2|NA|TRBJ1-1|medium-sized
CASSQDRGQGSVSTEAFF
TGTGCCAGCAGCCAAGATCGCGGTCAGGGGTCCGTTAGCACTGAAGCTTTCTTT
>TRBV5-4|NA|TRBJ1-1|NA
CASSPGEGMNTEAFF
TGTGCCAGCAGCCCTGGGGAGGGGATGAACACTGAAGCTTTCTTT
>TRBV7-3|NA|TRBJ1-6|NA
CASSLGEGNSPLHF
TGTGCCAGCAGCTTAGGGGAGGGGAATTCACCCCTCCACTTT
>TRBV14|NA|TRBJ1-1|NA
CASSQDVGGGGAGTFF
TGTGCCAGCAGCCAAGATGTCGGCGGGGGGGGCGCGGGAACTTTCTTT
>TRBV28|NA|TRBJ2-4|NA
CASSLVQGSHIQYF
TGTGCCAGCAGTTTAGTACAGGGTAGTCACATTCAGTACTTC
>TRBV7-3|TRBD1|TRBJ2-1|NA
CASSPGTANNEQFF
TGTGCCAGCAGCCCGGGGACAGCAAACAATGAGCAGTTCTTC
>TRBV19|NA|TRBJ2-6|NA
CASLGGEAGANVLTF
TGTGCCAGCCTAGGGGGAGAAGCAGGGGCCAACGTCCTGACTTTC
>TRBV5-5|NA|TRBJ1-2|NA
CASRRDGISNGYTF
TGTGCCAGCAGACGTGACGGGATTTCAAATGGCTACACCTTC
>TRBV20-1|TRBD1|TRBJ2-3|NA
CSASWGTGTGTDTQYF
TGCAGTGCTAGTTGGGGGACAGGGACGGGCACAGATACGCAGTATTTT
>TRBV11-2|NA|TRBJ2-2|NA
CASTPQGQTNTGELFF
TGTGCCAGCACCCCTCAAGGACAGACGAACACCGGGGAGCTGTTTTTT